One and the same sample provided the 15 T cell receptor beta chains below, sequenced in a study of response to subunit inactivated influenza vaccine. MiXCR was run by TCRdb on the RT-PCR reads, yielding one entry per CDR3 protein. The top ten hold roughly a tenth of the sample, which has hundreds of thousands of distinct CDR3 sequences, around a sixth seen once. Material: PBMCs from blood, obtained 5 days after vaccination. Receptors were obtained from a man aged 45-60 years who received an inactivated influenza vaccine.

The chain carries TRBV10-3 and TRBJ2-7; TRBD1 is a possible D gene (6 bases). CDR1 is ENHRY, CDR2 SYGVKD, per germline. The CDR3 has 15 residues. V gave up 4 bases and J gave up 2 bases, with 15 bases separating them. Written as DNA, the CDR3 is TGTGCCATCAGTGGGGGCGACAGGCTGACCTACGAGCAGTACTTC. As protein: CAISGGDRLTYEQYF.

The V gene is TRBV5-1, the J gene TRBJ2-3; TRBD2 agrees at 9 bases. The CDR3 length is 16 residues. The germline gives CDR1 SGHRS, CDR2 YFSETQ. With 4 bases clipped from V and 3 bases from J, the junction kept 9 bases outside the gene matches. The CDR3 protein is CASSLLRTSETDTQYF. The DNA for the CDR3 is TGCGCCAGCAGCCTCCTTCGGACTAGCGAAACAGATACGCAGTATTTT.

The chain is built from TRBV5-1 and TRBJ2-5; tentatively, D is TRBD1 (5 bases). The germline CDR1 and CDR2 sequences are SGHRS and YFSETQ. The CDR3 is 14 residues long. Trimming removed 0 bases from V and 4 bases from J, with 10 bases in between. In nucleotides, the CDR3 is TGCGCCAGCAGCTTGGGCTCCAGGGCAGAGACCCAGTACTTC. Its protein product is CASSLGSRAETQYF.

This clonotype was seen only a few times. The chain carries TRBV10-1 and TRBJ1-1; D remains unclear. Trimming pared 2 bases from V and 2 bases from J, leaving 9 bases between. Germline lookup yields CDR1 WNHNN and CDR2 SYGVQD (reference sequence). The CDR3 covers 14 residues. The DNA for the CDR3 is TGCGCCAGCAGTGAGGCGAAAAGTAACACTGAAGCTTTCTTT. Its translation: CASSEAKSNTEAFF.

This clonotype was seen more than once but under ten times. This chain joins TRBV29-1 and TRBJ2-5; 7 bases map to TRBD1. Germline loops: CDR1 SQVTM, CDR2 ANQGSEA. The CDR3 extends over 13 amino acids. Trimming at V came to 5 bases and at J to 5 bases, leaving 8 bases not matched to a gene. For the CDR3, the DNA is TGCAGCGTTTACCTAACAGGGGCGGAGACCCAGTACTTC. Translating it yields CSVYLTGAETQYF.

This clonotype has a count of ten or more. CDR3 residues: CASSQETQYF. CDR3 in DNA: TGTGCCAGCAGCCAAGAGACCCAGTACTTC. The chain has TRBV3-1 and TRBJ2-5; no definite D call. The germline V gene has CDR1 LGHDT and CDR2 YNNKEL (reference sequence). The CDR3 loop spans 10 amino acids. The germline V and J ends were trimmed by 0 bases and 7 bases, with 0 bases remaining between them.

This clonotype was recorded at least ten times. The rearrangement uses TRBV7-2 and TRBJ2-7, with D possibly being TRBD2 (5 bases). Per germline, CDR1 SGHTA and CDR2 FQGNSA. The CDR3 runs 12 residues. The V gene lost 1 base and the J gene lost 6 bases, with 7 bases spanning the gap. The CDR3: CASSLVGSEQYF. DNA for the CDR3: TGTGCCAGCAGCTTAGTGGGGAGCGAGCAGTACTTC.

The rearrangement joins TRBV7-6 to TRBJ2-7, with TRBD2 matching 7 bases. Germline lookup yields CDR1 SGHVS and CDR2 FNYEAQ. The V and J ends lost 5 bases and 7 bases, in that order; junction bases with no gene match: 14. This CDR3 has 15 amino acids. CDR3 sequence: CASSQGGGGSGEQYF. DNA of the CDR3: TGTGCCAGCAGCCAGGGAGGTGGCGGGAGTGGAGAGCAGTACTTC. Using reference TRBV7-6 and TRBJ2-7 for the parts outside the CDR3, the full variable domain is GAGVSQSPRYKVTKRGQDVALRCDPISGHVSLYWYRQALGQGPEFLTYFNYEAQQDKSGLPNDRFSAERPEGSISTLTIQRTEQRDSAMYRCASSQGGGGSGEQYFGPGTRLTVT.

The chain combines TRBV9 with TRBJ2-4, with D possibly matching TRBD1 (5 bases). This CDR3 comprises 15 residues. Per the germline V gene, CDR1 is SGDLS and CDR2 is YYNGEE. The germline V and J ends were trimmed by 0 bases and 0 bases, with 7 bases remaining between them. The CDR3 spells CASSVGGQAKNIQYF. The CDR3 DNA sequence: TGTGCCAGCAGCGTAGGTGGACAAGCCAAAAACATTCAGTACTTC.

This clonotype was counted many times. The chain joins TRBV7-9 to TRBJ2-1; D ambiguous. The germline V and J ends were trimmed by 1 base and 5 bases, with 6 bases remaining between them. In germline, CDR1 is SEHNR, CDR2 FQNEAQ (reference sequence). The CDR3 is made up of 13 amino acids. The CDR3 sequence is CASSLDVDNEQFF. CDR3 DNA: TGTGCCAGCAGCTTAGATGTGGACAATGAGCAGTTCTTC.

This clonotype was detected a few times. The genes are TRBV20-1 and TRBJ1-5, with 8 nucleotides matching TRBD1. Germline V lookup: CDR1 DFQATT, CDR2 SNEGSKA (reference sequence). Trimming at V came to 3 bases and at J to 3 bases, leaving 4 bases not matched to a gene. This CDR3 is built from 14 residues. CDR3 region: CSASGQGFNQPQHF. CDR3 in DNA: TGCAGTGCTAGTGGACAGGGATTCAATCAGCCCCAGCATTTT.

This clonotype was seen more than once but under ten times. The chain's CDR3 is CASSTMILGAGELFF. Here the CDR3 DNA reads TGTGCCAGCAGTACGATGATCCTTGGCGCCGGGGAGCTGTTTTTT. This chain uses TRBV7-2 with TRBJ2-2, with no clear D. Deletions cut 6 bases from V and 6 bases from J, with 17 bases between. CDR1 SGHTA and CDR2 FQGNSA come from the germline V gene. This CDR3 is 15 amino acids long.

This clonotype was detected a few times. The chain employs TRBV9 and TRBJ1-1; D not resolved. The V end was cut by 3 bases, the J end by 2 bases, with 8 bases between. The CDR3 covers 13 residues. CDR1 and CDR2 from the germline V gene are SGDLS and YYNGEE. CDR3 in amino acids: CASSGLFNTEAFF. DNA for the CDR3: TGTGCCAGCAGCGGACTATTCAACACTGAAGCTTTCTTT.

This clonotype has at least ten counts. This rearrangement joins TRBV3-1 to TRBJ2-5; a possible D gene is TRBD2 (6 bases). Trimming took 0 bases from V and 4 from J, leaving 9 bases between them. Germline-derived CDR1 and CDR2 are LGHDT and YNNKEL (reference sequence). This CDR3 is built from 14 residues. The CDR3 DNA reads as TGTGCCAGCAGCCAAGAAGGAGGGAGAGAGACCCAGTACTTC. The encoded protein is CASSQEGGRETQYF.

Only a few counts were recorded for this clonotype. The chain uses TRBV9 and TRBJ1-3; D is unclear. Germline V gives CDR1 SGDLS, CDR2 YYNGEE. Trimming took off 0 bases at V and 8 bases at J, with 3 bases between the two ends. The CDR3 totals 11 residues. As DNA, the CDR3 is TGTGCCAGCAGCGTAGACGACACCATATATTTT. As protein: CASSVDDTIYF.